The T cell receptor beta chain described here comes from a study of shared clonotypes between healthy human individuals. Study as a whole: Those who served as donors were two women and a few men between the ages of 18 and 49.

All participating donors were Caucasian adults from Nashville, Tennessee. Study results and limitations: Unshared clonotypes carried lower generation probabilities than those common to all four donors.

The V and J ends lost 1 base and 5 bases respectively, with 8 bases between them. CDR1 MGHRA and CDR2 YSYEKL come from the germline V gene. The CDR3 loop spans 13 amino acids. In the case of this clone: The antigen is undetermined.

The data were produced by immunoSEQ multiplex PCR, yet TCRdb's version contains in-frame clones alone and is incomplete. Of around 700,000 clones listed, about 74% are singletons. This chain joins TRBV4-1 and TRBJ2-5, with D unclear. This clonotype originated in a woman aged 25 to 39 in good health. Input material: memory CD4+ T cells sorted from blood. Sample subset: CD45RA-negative fraction. DNA of the CDR3: TGCGCCAGCAGCCAAGCTCTACCGGAGACCCAGTACTTC. Translated: CASSQALPETQYF.